These T cell receptor beta chains were read from a single sample in a study of CD8 T cells in ankylosing spondylitis. Each CDR3 protein is one row after TCRdb ran MiXCR on the 5' RACE reads. The sample lists just under 350,000 distinct CDR3 sequences; roughly 14% were seen once. Material for sequencing was blood, either unsorted or a sorted T cell fraction (not recorded which). These receptors all stem from a male donor with ankylosing spondylitis or in good health (not recorded which). Both conserved end residues are part of each CDR3. The D gene is left open where the match is weak. Clone size is shown for a subset of rows, as once, few, many or a class of expanded clone.

DNA | CDR3 | size | V | D | J
TGTGCCTGGAGTGTTCACAGGGAGGCCGAGCAGTACTTC | CAWSVHREAEQYF | NA | TRBV30 | NA | TRBJ2-7
TGTGCCAGCAGTTCATGGGAATATAACGCTTTCTTT | CASSSWEYNAFF | few | TRBV12-3/TRBV12-4 | NA | TRBJ1-1
TGTGCCAGCAGCCCTCGGACAGGGGGCAATCAGCCCCAGCATTTT | CASSPRTGGNQPQHF | many | TRBV7-2 | TRBD1 | TRBJ1-5
TGTGCCAGCAGTGTAACAGGTTGGTCCTACGAGCAGTACTTC | CASSVTGWSYEQYF | NA | TRBV25-1 | NA | TRBJ2-7
TGTGCCAGCAGCTTATCCAACAGTGTCGAGCAGTACTTC | CASSLSNSVEQYF | few | TRBV11-2 | NA | TRBJ2-7
TGCGCCAGCAGCTTGGGGACAGGGAATTCCGGGGAGCTGTTTTTT | CASSLGTGNSGELFF | NA | TRBV5-1 | TRBD1 | TRBJ2-2
TGCAGTGCTAGAGTCCCCAATCGAGGCTACGAGCAGTACTTC | CSARVPNRGYEQYF | many | TRBV20-1 | NA | TRBJ2-7
TGTGCCAGCAGCCTACTAGCGGGGCAAGAGACCCAGTACTTC | CASSLLAGQETQYF | few | TRBV13 | TRBD2 | TRBJ2-5
TGCAGTGCTAGAGACTCGGGCAGGGGGCTGGAGACCCAGTACTTC | CSARDSGRGLETQYF | NA | TRBV20-1 | TRBD1 | TRBJ2-5
TGTGCCAGCACCCCACAAGGGAAGCCAGAGAACACTGAAGCTTTCTTT | CASTPQGKPENTEAFF | few | TRBV12-3/TRBV12-4 | NA | TRBJ1-1
TGTGCCAGCAGCCCCCAGGGGGGAGCCGGAGATACGCAGTATTTT | CASSPQGGAGDTQYF | few | TRBV7-2 | NA | TRBJ2-3
TGTGCCAGCAGTTCAGCAACCGAAGCTTTCTTT | CASSSATEAFF | few | TRBV12-3/TRBV12-4 | NA | TRBJ1-1
TGTGCCAGCTCATCGCCAACCGGGACAGGGGGCTCCACTGAAGCTTTCTTT | CASSSPTGTGGSTEAFF | few | TRBV18 | TRBD1 | TRBJ1-1
TGTGCCAGCAGTGTAACCGGGACAGGAAGGGGCGAGCAGTACTTC | CASSVTGTGRGEQYF | few | TRBV6-1 | TRBD1 | TRBJ2-7
TGTGCCAGCAGCCCCATGAGAAACATTCAGTACTTC | CASSPMRNIQYF | many | TRBV3-1 | NA | TRBJ2-4
TGCGCCAGCAGGGTCGTCCCTCCAAGAGGCAATGAGCAGTTCTTC | CASRVVPPRGNEQFF | few | TRBV5-1 | NA | TRBJ2-1
TGTGCCAGCAGCCGAGGCTATGGCTACACCTTC | CASSRGYGYTF | many | TRBV12-3/TRBV12-4 | NA | TRBJ1-2
TGCGCCAGCAGCTTGGAGGACAGGGTATCCTACGAGCAGTACTTC | CASSLEDRVSYEQYF | many | TRBV5-1 | TRBD1 | TRBJ2-7
TGCGCCAGCAGCCGCAGGGGCAGCTCTGGAAACACCATATATTTT | CASSRRGSSGNTIYF | many | TRBV4-1 | NA | TRBJ1-3
TGTGCCAGCAGTTCACCAGGATCCTCTGGGGCCAACGTCCTGACTTTC | CASSSPGSSGANVLTF | NA | TRBV27 | NA | TRBJ2-6
TGTGCCAGCTCACCCGCGGGAGGGTACACTGAAGCTTTCTTT | CASSPAGGYTEAFF | NA | TRBV18 | NA | TRBJ1-1
TGCAGTGCTGCCCAACTAGCGGGTTCCTACGAGCAGTACTTC | CSAAQLAGSYEQYF | NA | TRBV20-1 | TRBD2 | TRBJ2-7
TGCGCCAGCAGTGAGAATGTGGGGGGTAGCTCACCCCTCCACTTT | CASSENVGGSSPLHF | NA | TRBV10-1 | NA | TRBJ1-6
TGTGCTAGTGGTTTGTCCTCGGGCACCGGGGAGCTGTTTTTT | CASGLSSGTGELFF | NA | TRBV12-5 | NA | TRBJ2-2
TGTGCCAGCAGACATCAGAGGGCAGGGGCCAACGTCCTGACTTTC | CASRHQRAGANVLTF | NA | TRBV11-3 | NA | TRBJ2-6
TGCAGTGCTAGAGATCAAGTTAACTATGGCTACACCTTC | CSARDQVNYGYTF | many | TRBV20-1 | NA | TRBJ1-2
TGTGCCAGCAGCTTAGACAGGGTCGTAGGCGGGGAGCTGTTTTTT | CASSLDRVVGGELFF | few | TRBV7-2 | NA | TRBJ2-2
TGTGCCACCAGAAGGAAAGGGACTAGCGGGAGCTCCTACAATGAGCAGTTCTTC | CATRRKGTSGSSYNEQFF | NA | TRBV7-8 | TRBD2 | TRBJ2-1
TGCGCCAGCAGCAACCCTACGGGACAGCCCTTCCATGGCTACACCTTC | CASSNPTGQPFHGYTF | NA | TRBV5-1 | TRBD1 | TRBJ1-2
TGTGCCAGCAGCTTAGCGCCTAGCGGGAGTGGGAGGCTTGGCGAGCAGTTCTTC | CASSLAPSGSGRLGEQFF | few | TRBV7-7 | TRBD2 | TRBJ2-1
TGTGCCAGCAGTTACCACGGGGGGGGCGTAGCGGAGTTCTACGAGCAGTACTTC | CASSYHGGGVAEFYEQYF | few | TRBV6-5 | TRBD2 | TRBJ2-7
TGTGCCAGCAGCTTAGATGGGTGGGCCACTAACAATGAGCAGTTCTTC | CASSLDGWATNNEQFF | few | TRBV11-2 | NA | TRBJ2-1